One and the same sample provided the 15 T cell receptor beta chains below, sequenced in a study of blood T cell repertoires in COVID-19. Sequencing was performed with immunoSEQ multiplex PCR; in TCRdb, only in-frame clones are kept and a portion is missing. The repertoire holds tens of thousands of clones, with approximately 88% as singletons. The source material was peripheral blood. These receptors originate from a human donor in a cohort sampled during active COVID-19.

The rearrangement uses TRBV19 and TRBJ2-7; D is possibly TRBD1 (6 bases). Trimming took 3 bases from V and 0 from J, leaving 18 bases between them. From germline, CDR1 is LNHDA and CDR2 SQIVND (reference sequence). The CDR3 extends over 17 amino acids. CDR3 loop: CASSITPERQDSYEQYF. The CDR3 DNA reads as TGTGCCAGTAGTATCACCCCCGAGAGACAGGACTCCTACGAGCAGTACTTC.

The rearrangement uses TRBV2 and TRBJ1-1; D gene uncertain. Deletions cut 4 bases from V and 3 bases from J, with 12 bases between. This CDR3 has 14 amino acids. The germline CDR1 and CDR2 sequences are SNHLY and FYNNEI. CDR3 loop: CASSVRYRDTEAFF. The DNA of the CDR3 is TGTGCCAGCAGTGTACGGTACCGAGACACTGAAGCTTTCTTT.

The chain links TRBV9 to TRBJ2-1; D possibly corresponds to TRBD2 (5 bases). CDR3 length: 14 residues. In germline, CDR1 is SGDLS, CDR2 YYNGEE. V gave up 3 bases and J gave up 13 bases, with 20 bases separating them. The CDR3 loop reads CASSAYTRFPVQFF. CDR3 nucleotide sequence: TGTGCCAGCAGCGCCTACACTAGGTTTCCCGTTCAGTTCTTC.

This chain links TRBV12-3 or TRBV12-4 with TRBJ2-7; maybe TRBD1 (5 bases). The CDR3 is 12 residues long. The germline V and J ends were trimmed by 4 bases and 2 bases, with 6 bases remaining between them. Here the CDR3 reads CASSSGTYEQYF. DNA for the CDR3: TGTGCCAGCAGTTCAGGGACCTACGAGCAGTACTTC.

CDR3 loop: CASSQDRSSGSFSDTQYF. The CDR3 DNA follows: TGTGCCAGCAGCCAAGATCGGTCTAGCGGGAGTTTCTCAGATACGCAGTATTTT. The chain recombines TRBV4-2 with TRBJ2-3; TRBD2 matches 10 bases. The CDR3 runs to 18 residues. Germline V gene lookup returns CDR1 LGHNA and CDR2 YNFKEQ. The trim removed 0 bases at V and 4 bases at J, leaving 10 bases unmatched.

J is TRBJ1-2 and V is TRBV28; no firm D call. Germline CDR1 reads MDHEN; CDR2 reads SYDVKM. The germline V and J ends were trimmed by 6 bases and 4 bases, with 12 bases remaining between them. The CDR3 is made up of 13 amino acids. The DNA for the CDR3 is TGTGCCAGCAGCCCCCGGGAGGCCTATGGCTACACCTTC. This translates into CASSPREAYGYTF.

V usage is TRBV7-2 and J usage is TRBJ2-7; the D gene is possibly TRBD2 (6 bases). Germline loops: CDR1 SGHTA, CDR2 FQGNSA. This CDR3 region has 14 residues. The V and J ends lost 0 bases and 4 bases respectively, with 10 bases between them. The CDR3 region is CASSLALANYEQYF. DNA of the CDR3: TGTGCCAGCAGCTTAGCACTAGCCAATTACGAGCAGTACTTC.

This chain joins TRBV2 and TRBJ2-5; TRBD2 aligns across 8 bases. The CDR3 runs 15 residues. Germline V lookup: CDR1 SNHLY, CDR2 FYNNEI. J was trimmed by 4 bases and V by 0 bases; bases with no gene match: 4. The CDR3 spells CASSEAHTSGETQYF. The CDR3, as DNA: TGTGCCAGCAGTGAAGCTCACACTAGCGGAGAGACCCAGTACTTC.

The chain recombines TRBV3-1 (or the pseudogene TRBV3-2) with TRBJ2-3, with D unresolved. Germline CDR1 and CDR2: LGHDT and YNNKEL (reference sequence). V was cut by 1 base and J by 3 bases, with 11 bases left in between. This CDR3 region has 15 residues. The DNA for the CDR3 is TGTGCCAGCAGCCAAGTGAGAGGTATTACAGATACGCAGTATTTT. It specifies CASSQVRGITDTQYF.

The chain joins TRBV7-9 to TRBJ1-1; no reliable D call. Germline V gives CDR1 SEHNR, CDR2 FQNEAQ (reference sequence). This CDR3 region has 12 residues. The V end lost 1 base, the J end lost 5 bases, and 5 bases lay between the germline ends. Written as DNA, the CDR3 is TGTGCCAGCAGCTTAGGGGCTACTGAAGCTTTCTTT. Amino acids: CASSLGATEAFF.

This clone occurred a few times. This chain connects TRBV5-4 to TRBJ2-7; tentative D call: TRBD1 (5 bases). Germline V gene data show CDR1 as SGHNT and CDR2 as YYREEE (reference sequence). With 0 bases removed from V and 1 base from J, the gap between germline ends came to 5 bases. This CDR3 region has 13 residues. The CDR3 DNA sequence: TGTGCCAGCAGCTTGGGACAGTCCTACGAGCAGTACTTC. It yields the protein CASSLGQSYEQYF.

This chain links TRBV5-1 with TRBJ2-5, with D tentatively TRBD2 (6 bases). The CDR3 sequence is 15 residues long. CDR1 is SGHRS, CDR2 YFSETQ, per germline. V lost 2 bases and J lost 1, with 12 bases in between. The CDR3 sequence is CASSFGGTFQETQYF. In nucleotides, the CDR3 is TGCGCCAGCAGCTTCGGGGGTACCTTCCAAGAGACCCAGTACTTC. Together with reference TRBV5-1 and TRBJ2-5, the CDR3 gives the full variable domain: KAGVTQTPRYLIKTRGQQVTLSCSPISGHRSVSWYQQTPGQGLQFLFEYFSETQRNKGNFPGRFSGRQFSNSRSEMNVSTLELGDSALYLCASSFGGTFQETQYFGPGTRLLVL.

The sample holds a few counts of this clone. The chain couples TRBV7-8 to TRBJ1-3; the match to TRBD1 covers 7 bases. There are 14 residues in the CDR3. CDR1 is SGHVS, CDR2 FQNEAQ, per germline. J gave up 5 bases and V 4 bases, and 5 bases lay outside the gene matches. The CDR3 reads CASSSDRVRNTIYF. For the CDR3, the DNA is TGTGCCAGCAGCTCTGACAGGGTCAGAAACACCATATATTTT.

V usage is TRBV5-5 and J usage is TRBJ1-1; D unresolved. This CDR3 comprises 13 residues. V lost 0 bases and J lost 7, with 10 bases in between. Per the germline V gene, CDR1 is SGHKS and CDR2 is YYEKEE (reference sequence). This CDR3 is CASSLGSEGEAFF. Here the CDR3 DNA reads TGTGCCAGCAGCTTGGGAAGCGAGGGTGAAGCTTTCTTT.

The V and J genes are TRBV10-2 and TRBJ1-4; no firm D call. The ends were cut back, 7 bases at V and 7 bases at J, with 13 bases in the middle. The germline V gene encodes CDR1 WSHSY and CDR2 SAAADI. The CDR3 runs to 13 residues. DNA for the CDR3: TGCGCCAGCACCGACGGACTTGGTGAAAAACTGTTTTTT. Translating gives CASTDGLGEKLFF.